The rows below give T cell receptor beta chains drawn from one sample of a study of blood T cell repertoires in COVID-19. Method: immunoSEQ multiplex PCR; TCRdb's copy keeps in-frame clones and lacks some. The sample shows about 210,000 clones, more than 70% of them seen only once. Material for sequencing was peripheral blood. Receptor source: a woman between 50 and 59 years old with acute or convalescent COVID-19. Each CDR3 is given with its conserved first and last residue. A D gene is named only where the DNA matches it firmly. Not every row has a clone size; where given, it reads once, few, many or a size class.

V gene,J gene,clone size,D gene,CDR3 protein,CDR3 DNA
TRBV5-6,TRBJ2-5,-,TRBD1,CASSPDQGATRGETQYF,TGTGCCAGCAGCCCCGACCAGGGGGCGACTCGTGGCGAGACCCAGTACTTC
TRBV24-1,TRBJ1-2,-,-,CATSDSPGDWYGYTF,TGTGCCACCAGTGATTCGCCAGGGGATTGGTATGGCTACACCTTC
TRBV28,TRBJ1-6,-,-,CASRFGQGRSPLHF,TGTGCCAGCAGATTCGGTCAAGGGAGGTCACCCCTCCACTTT
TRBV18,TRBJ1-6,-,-,CASSPATGPAGNSPLHF,TGTGCCAGCTCACCAGCGACAGGCCCTGCTGGAAATTCACCCCTCCACTTT
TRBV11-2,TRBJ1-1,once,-,CASSLGPGTIRTEAFF,TGTGCCAGCAGCTTAGGACCTGGGACAATCCGCACTGAAGCTTTCTTT
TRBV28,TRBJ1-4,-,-,CASSLQGKGTNEKLFF,TGTGCCAGCAGTTTGCAGGGGAAGGGAACTAATGAAAAACTGTTTTTT
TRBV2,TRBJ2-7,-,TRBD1,CASRGDSYSYEQYF,TGTGCCAGCAGGGGGGACAGCTACTCCTACGAGCAGTACTTC
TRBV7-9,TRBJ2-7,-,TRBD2,CASSTRLAKSYEQYF,TGTGCCAGCAGCACCCGACTAGCGAAGTCTTACGAGCAGTACTTC
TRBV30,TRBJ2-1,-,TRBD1,CAWSVGTGVWNEQFF,TGTGCCTGGAGTGTAGGGACAGGGGTGTGGAATGAGCAGTTCTTC
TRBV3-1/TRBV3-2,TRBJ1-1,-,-,CASSQDFGANTEAFF,TGTGCCAGCAGCCAAGATTTTGGGGCGAACACTGAAGCTTTCTTT
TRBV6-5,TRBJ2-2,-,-,CASRQGPPATGELFF,TGTGCCAGCAGACAGGGACCCCCCGCCACCGGGGAGCTGTTTTTT
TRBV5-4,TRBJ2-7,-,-,CASSQGWGSYEQYF,TGTGCCAGCAGCCAGGGGTGGGGGAGCTACGAGCAGTACTTC
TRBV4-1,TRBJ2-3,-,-,CASSQGVAGYTDTQYF,TGCGCCAGCAGCCAAGGGGTGGCGGGGTATACAGATACGCAGTATTTT
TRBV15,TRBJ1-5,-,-,CATSLERGNQPQHF,TGTGCCACCAGCTTAGAGAGGGGCAATCAGCCCCAGCATTTT
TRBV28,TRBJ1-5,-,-,CASRAPGAEGNQPQHF,TGTGCCAGCAGGGCCCCAGGGGCAGAAGGCAATCAGCCCCAGCATTTT
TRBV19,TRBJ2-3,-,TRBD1,CASSIWDSHTDTQYF,TGTGCCAGTAGTATCTGGGACAGCCACACAGATACGCAGTATTTT
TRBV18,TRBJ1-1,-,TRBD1,CASSLTGARNFGTEAFF,TGTGCCAGCTCGCTAACAGGGGCCCGAAATTTTGGCACTGAAGCTTTCTTT
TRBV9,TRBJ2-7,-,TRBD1,CASSSGQGSYEQYF,TGTGCCAGCAGCTCGGGACAGGGGTCCTACGAGCAGTACTTC
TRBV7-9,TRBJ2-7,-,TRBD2,CASSGSWTSGTTGEQYF,TGTGCCAGCAGCGGATCCTGGACTAGCGGGACCACGGGCGAGCAGTACTTC
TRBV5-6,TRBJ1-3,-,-,CASSSPTPTGLAGNTIYF,TGTGCCAGCAGCTCTCCGACTCCGACCGGTTTGGCAGGAAACACCATATATTTT
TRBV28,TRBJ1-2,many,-,CASSFQGYGYTF,TGTGCCAGCAGTTTTCAGGGTTATGGCTACACCTTC
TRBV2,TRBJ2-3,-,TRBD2,CASSEGGGGSTDTQYF,TGTGCCAGCAGTGAAGGGGGCGGGGGAAGCACAGATACGCAGTATTTT
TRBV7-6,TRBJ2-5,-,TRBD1,CASSHPDRGGETQYF,TGTGCCAGCAGCCACCCCGACAGGGGGGGAGAGACCCAGTACTTC
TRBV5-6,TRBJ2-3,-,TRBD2,CASSLRGGGRTDTQYF,TGTGCCAGCAGCTTGCGCGGCGGGGGGAGGACAGATACGCAGTATTTT
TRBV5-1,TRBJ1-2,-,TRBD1,CASSLNRDRGVYTF,TGCGCCAGCAGCTTGAACCGGGACAGGGGTGTCTACACCTTC
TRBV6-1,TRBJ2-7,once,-,CASSEAATTNTYEQYF,TGTGCCAGCAGTGAAGCTGCTACCACTAACACCTACGAGCAGTACTTC
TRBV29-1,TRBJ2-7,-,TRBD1,CSVGGQVNEQYF,TGCAGCGTCGGGGGACAGGTAAACGAGCAGTACTTC
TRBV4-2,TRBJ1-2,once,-,CASSQEGAALFYGYTF,TGTGCCAGCAGCCAAGAGGGTGCGGCCCTCTTCTATGGCTACACCTTC
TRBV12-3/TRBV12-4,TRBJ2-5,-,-,CASTTWAGETQYF,TGTGCCAGCACCACCTGGGCCGGCGAGACCCAGTACTTC
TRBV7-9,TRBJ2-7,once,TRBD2,CASSLAEGLAELYEQYF,TGTGCCAGCAGCTTAGCGGAGGGACTAGCGGAGCTATACGAGCAGTACTTC
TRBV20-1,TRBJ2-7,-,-,CSARDQREQYF,TGCAGTGCTAGAGATCAGAGGGAGCAGTACTTC
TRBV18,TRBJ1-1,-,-,CASSQGRGIYTEAFF,TGTGCCAGCTCACAGGGCAGGGGAATATACACTGAAGCTTTCTTT
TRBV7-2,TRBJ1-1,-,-,CASGGQSNTEAFF,TGTGCCAGCGGCGGACAGTCGAACACTGAAGCTTTCTTT
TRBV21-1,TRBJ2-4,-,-,CASSKGEGNIQYF,TGTGCCAGCAGCAAAGGGGAGGGGAACATTCAGTACTTC
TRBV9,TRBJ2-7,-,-,CASSVEPTRGYEQYF,TGTGCCAGCAGCGTAGAGCCGACTAGGGGCTACGAGCAGTACTTC
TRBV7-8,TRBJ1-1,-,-,CASSLVGIGGAITEAFF,TGTGCCAGCAGCTTAGTGGGGATTGGGGGGGCGATCACTGAAGCTTTCTTT